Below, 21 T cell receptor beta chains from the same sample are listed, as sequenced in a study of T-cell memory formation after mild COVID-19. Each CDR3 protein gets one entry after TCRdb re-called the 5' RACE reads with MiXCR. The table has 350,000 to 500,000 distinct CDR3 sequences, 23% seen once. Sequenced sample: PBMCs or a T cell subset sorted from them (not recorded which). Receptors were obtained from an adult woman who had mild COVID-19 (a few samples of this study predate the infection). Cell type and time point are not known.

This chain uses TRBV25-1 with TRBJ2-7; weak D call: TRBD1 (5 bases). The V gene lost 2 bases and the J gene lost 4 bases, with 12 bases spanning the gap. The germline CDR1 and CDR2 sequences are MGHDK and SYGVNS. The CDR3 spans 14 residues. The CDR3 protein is CASSELQGRYEQYF. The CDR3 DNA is TGTGCCAGCAGTGAACTCCAGGGCAGGTACGAGCAGTACTTC.

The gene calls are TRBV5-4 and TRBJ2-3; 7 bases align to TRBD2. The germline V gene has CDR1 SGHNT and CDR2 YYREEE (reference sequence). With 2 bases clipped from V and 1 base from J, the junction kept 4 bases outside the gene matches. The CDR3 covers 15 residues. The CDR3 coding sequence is TGTGCCAGCAGCTTCCCTAGCGGAGGCACAGATACGCAGTATTTT. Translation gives CASSFPSGGTDTQYF.

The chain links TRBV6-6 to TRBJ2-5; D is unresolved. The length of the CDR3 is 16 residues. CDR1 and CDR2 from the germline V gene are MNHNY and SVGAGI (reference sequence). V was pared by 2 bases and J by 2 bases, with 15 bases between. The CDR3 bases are TGTGCCAGCAGTTACATCAGCGTTTTAGCACAAGAGACCCAGTACTTC. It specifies CASSYISVLAQETQYF.

This chain's CDR3 is CATSGLDTLSYEQYF. The CDR3 region has the DNA TGTGCCACCAGCGGTCTAGACACACTTTCCTACGAGCAGTACTTC. This chain links TRBV15 with TRBJ2-7, with D uncertain. The germline V and J ends were trimmed by 5 bases and 1 base, with 15 bases remaining between them. The germline V gene encodes CDR1 LNHNV and CDR2 YYDKDF (reference sequence). The CDR3 has 15 residues.

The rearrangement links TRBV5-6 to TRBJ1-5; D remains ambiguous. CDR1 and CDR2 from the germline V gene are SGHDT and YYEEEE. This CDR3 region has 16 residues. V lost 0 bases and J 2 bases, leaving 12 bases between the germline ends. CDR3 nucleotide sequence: TGTGCCAGCAGCTTGGCCAACTCTTGGGGCAATCAGCCCCAGCATTTT. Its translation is CASSLANSWGNQPQHF.

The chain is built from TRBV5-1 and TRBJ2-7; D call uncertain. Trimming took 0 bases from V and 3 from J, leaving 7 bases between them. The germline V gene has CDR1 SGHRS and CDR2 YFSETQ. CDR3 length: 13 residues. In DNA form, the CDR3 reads TGCGCCAGCAGCTTGGAAGCTCACTACGAGCAGTACTTC. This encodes CASSLEAHYEQYF.

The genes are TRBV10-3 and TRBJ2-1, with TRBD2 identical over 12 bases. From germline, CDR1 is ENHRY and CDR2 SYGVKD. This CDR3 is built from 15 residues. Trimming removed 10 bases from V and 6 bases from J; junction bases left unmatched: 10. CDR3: CATTPASGRANEQFF. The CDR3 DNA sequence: TGTGCCACCACCCCGGCTAGCGGGAGGGCCAATGAGCAGTTCTTC.

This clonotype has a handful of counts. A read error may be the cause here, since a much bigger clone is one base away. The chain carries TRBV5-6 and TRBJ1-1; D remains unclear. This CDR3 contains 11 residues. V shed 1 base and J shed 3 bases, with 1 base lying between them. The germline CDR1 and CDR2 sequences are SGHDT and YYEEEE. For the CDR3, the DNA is TGTGCCAGCAGCTTGCACACTGAAGCTTTCTTT. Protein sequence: CASSLHTEAFF.

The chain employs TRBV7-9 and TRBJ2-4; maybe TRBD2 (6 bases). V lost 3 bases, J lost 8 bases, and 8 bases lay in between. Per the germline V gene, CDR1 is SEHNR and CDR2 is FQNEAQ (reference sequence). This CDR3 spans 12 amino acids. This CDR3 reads CASSFGGDIQYF. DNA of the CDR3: TGTGCCAGCAGCTTCGGGGGAGACATTCAGTACTTC.

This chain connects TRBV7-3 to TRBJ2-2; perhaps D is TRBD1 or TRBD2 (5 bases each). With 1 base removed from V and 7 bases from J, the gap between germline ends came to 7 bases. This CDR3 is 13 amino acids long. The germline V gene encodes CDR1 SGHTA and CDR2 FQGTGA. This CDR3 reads CASSLMGDGELFF. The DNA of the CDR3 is TGTGCCAGCAGCTTAATGGGGGACGGGGAGCTGTTTTTT.

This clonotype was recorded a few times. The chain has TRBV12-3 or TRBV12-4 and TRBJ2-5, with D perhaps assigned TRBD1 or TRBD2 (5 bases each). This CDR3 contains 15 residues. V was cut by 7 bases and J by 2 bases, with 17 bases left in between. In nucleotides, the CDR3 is TGTGCCAGCACCTTCGGATGGGACCCTCAAGAGACCCAGTACTTC. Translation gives CASTFGWDPQETQYF.

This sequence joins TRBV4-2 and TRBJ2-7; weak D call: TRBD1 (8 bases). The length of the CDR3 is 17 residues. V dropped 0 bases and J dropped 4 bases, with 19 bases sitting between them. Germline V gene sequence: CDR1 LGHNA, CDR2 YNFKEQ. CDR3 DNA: TGTGCCAGCAGCCAAGAGAGGGGGGGGACAGGAGTTTACGAGCAGTACTTC. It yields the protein CASSQERGGTGVYEQYF.

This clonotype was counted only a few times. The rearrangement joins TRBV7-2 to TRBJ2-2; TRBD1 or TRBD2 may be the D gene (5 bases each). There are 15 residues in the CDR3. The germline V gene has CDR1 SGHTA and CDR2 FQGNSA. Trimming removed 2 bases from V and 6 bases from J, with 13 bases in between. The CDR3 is CASSLSPGTPGELFF. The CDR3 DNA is TGTGCCAGCAGCTTATCTCCAGGGACCCCCGGGGAGCTGTTTTTT.

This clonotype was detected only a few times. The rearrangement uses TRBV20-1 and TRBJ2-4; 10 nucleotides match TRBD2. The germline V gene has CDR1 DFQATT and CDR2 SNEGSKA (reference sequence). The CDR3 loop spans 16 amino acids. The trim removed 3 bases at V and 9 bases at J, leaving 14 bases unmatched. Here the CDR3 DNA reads TGCAGTGCTAGGAGGGTGGGTAGCGGGGGGAAGATCATTCAGTACTTC. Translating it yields CSARRVGSGGKIIQYF.

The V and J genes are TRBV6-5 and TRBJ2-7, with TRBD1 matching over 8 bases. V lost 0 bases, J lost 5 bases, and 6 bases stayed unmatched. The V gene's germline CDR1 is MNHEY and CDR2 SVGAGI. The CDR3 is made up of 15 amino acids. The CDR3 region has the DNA TGTGCCAGCAGTTACTCCGGACAGGGCGGAAACGAGCAGTACTTC. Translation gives CASSYSGQGGNEQYF.

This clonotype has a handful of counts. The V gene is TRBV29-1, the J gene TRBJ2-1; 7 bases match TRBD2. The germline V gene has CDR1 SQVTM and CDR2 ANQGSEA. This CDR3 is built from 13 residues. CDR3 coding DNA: TGCAGTGCCGAGGGGAGGGTGCCCTATGAGCAGTTCTTC. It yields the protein CSAEGRVPYEQFF.

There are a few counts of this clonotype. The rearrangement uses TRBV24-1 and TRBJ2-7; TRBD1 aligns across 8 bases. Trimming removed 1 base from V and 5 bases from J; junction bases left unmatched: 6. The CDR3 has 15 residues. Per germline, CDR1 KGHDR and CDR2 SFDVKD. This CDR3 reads CATSDFGQGIHEQYF. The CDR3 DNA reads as TGTGCCACCAGTGATTTCGGACAGGGAATCCACGAGCAGTACTTC.

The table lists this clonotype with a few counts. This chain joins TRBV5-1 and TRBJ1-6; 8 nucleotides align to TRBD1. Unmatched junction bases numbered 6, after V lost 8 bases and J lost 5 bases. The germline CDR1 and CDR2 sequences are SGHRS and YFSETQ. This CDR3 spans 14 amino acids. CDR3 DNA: TGCGCCAGTCGGACAGGGCCCCATAATTCACCCCTCCACTTT. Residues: CASRTGPHNSPLHF.

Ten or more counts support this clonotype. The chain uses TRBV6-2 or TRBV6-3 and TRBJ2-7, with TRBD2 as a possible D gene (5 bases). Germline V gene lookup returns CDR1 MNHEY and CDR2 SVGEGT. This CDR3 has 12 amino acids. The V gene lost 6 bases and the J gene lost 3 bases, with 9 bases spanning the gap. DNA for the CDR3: TGTGCCAGCAGCCTGGACTTCTACGAGCAGTACTTC. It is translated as CASSLDFYEQYF.

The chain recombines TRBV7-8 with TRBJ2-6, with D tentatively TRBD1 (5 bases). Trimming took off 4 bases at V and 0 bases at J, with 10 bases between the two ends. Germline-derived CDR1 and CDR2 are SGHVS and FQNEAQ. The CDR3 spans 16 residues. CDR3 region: CASSSRAHSGANVLTF. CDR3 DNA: TGTGCCAGCAGCTCCAGGGCCCACTCTGGGGCCAACGTCCTGACTTTC.

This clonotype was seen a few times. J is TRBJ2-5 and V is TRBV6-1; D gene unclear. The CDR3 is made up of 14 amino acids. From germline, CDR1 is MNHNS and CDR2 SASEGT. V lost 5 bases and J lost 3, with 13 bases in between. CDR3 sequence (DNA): TGTGCCAGCAGTAGAGCTATCGGCAAAGAGACCCAGTACTTC. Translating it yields CASSRAIGKETQYF.